This T cell receptor beta chain was identified during a study of neurological immune-mediated disorders. The cDNA was generated by 5'RACE with 10-nucleotide random UMIs. Sequencing of 15-18 subjects in each run yielded over 180 million TCR-beta sequences. A single record per CDR3 protein comes from TCRdb applying MiXCR to the 5' RACE reads. The sample carries about 46,000 distinct CDR3 sequences, about 2% recorded once. This clonotype has a count of ten or more. The clonotype was recovered from a woman in her forties with multiple sclerosis. Sequencing input: PBMCs.

The CDR3 is CSVEAPDRPSYEQYF. For the CDR3, the DNA is TGCAGCGTTGAAGCCCCGGACAGGCCATCCTACGAGCAGTACTTC. V is TRBV29-1 and J is TRBJ2-7, with 7 bases matching TRBD1. CDR3 length equals 15 residues. Trimming at V came to 1 base and at J to 1 base, leaving 7 bases not matched to a gene. Germline loops: CDR1 SQVTM, CDR2 ANQGSEA.